What follows is one T cell receptor beta chain and its context. The target antigen is unknown. Trimming removed 2 bases at V and 0 bases at J, with 8 bases between. The CDR3 runs to 15 residues. The germline V gene encodes CDR1 MGHRA and CDR2 YSYEKL. Per the original data handling: There were no quality scores in the junction-only immunoSEQ sequences, so filtering differed. Only in-frame clones appear in the TCRdb table, and some are missing; sequencing was by immunoSEQ multiplex PCR. Clone size and V and J calls were adopted from that table, with D and trimming inferred from the DNA. There are 2 million to 2.5 million clones in the sample; approximately 96% occur only once, and around 0.13% lies in the top ten. The entry originates in a study of shared clonotypes between healthy human individuals. In the study overall: Three plates each covered CD4 naive and memory; CD8 naive two, CD8 memory one. Study-level results: Richness estimates generally favored naive over memory subsets.

Sequences were obtained from naive CD4+ T cells sorted from blood. The subset was: CD45RA+ positively selected. J is TRBJ2-4 and V is TRBV4-1; D is ambiguous. The sequence was collected from a man between 18 and 29 years old in good health. This CDR3 is CASSQTTLAKNIQYF. The CDR3 DNA follows: TGCGCCAGCAGCCAAACAACGCTAGCCAAAAACATTCAGTACTTC.